One sample yielded the 7 T cell receptor beta chains listed below, sequenced in a study of cytomegalovirus exposure and HLA in healthy donors. It was with 60 Vbeta and 13 Jbeta primers that the PCR ran. Repertoires were generated with immunoSEQ multiplex PCR, while TCRdb's copy carries only in-frame clones and drops some. Of some 200,000 clones in the sample, roughly 87% are singletons; the top ten hold less than 0.3%. The source material was PBMCs. All receptors derive from a girl under three years old in good health and CMV-seronegative.

V usage is TRBV5-1 and J usage is TRBJ2-1; 7 positions agree with TRBD1. Germline V gives CDR1 SGHRS, CDR2 YFSETQ. CDR3 length equals 14 residues. The V segment lost 4 bases and the J segment 3 bases; nucleotides outside the gene matches: 4. CDR3 region: CASSMGQIYNEQFF. The CDR3 DNA reads as TGCGCCAGCAGCATGGGACAGATCTACAATGAGCAGTTCTTC.

This sequence joins TRBV5-1 and TRBJ2-3; D gene unclear. The CDR3 length is 13 residues. V dropped 5 bases and J dropped 2 bases, with 9 bases sitting between them. Germline CDR1 reads SGHRS; CDR2 reads YFSETQ. The CDR3 reads CASRGQDTDTQYF. The CDR3 bases are TGCGCCAGCAGGGGTCAGGACACAGATACGCAGTATTTT. Full variable domain (outside the CDR3, taken from reference TRBV5-1 and TRBJ2-3): KAGVTQTPRYLIKTRGQQVTLSCSPISGHRSVSWYQQTPGQGLQFLFEYFSETQRNKGNFPGRFSGRQFSNSRSEMNVSTLELGDSALYLCASRGQDTDTQYFGPGTRLTVL.

V and J are TRBV2 and TRBJ2-2; D is unresolved. The V gene's germline CDR1 is SNHLY and CDR2 FYNNEI. The length of the CDR3 is 14 residues. V was trimmed by 7 bases and J by 5 bases, leaving 14 bases between them. CDR3 bases: TGTGCCAGCACCGTTGACTCCAATACCGGGGAGCTGTTTTTT. Its protein product is CASTVDSNTGELFF.

The chain links TRBV7-9 to TRBJ2-7; TRBD2 matches 8 bases. CDR3 length: 14 amino acids. Trimming removed 4 bases from V and 3 bases from J; junction bases left unmatched: 5. Germline CDR1 reads SEHNR; CDR2 reads FQNEAQ (reference sequence). The DNA for the CDR3 is TGTGCCAGCAGCTCACCCGGGACTAGCTACGAGCAGTACTTC. It is translated as CASSSPGTSYEQYF. Complete variable domain (other parts from reference TRBV7-9 and TRBJ2-7): DTGVSQNPRHKITKRGQNVTFRCDPISEHNRLYWYRQTLGQGPEFLTYFQNEAQLEKSRLLSDRFSAERPKGSFSTLEIQRTEQGDSAMYLCASSSPGTSYEQYFGPGTRLTVT.

The CDR3 loop is CASSSGTGKEQYF. For the CDR3, the DNA is TGTGCCAGCAGCTCCGGGACAGGGAAAGAGCAGTACTTC. This chain connects TRBV6-5 to TRBJ2-7; 9 bases map to TRBD1. Trimming cost V 6 bases and J 7 bases; bases outside gene matches: 7. CDR1 and CDR2 from the germline V gene are MNHEY and SVGAGI. CDR3 size: 13 residues.

The genes are TRBV19 and TRBJ2-3; TRBD1 aligns across 7 bases. Germline CDR1 LNHDA, CDR2 SQIVND (reference sequence). The CDR3 is made up of 14 amino acids. The V gene end was trimmed by 2 bases and the J gene end by 9 bases; junction bases not matched to a gene: 8. CDR3 loop: CASSITLDRETQYF. The CDR3 DNA reads TGTGCCAGTAGTATAACCCTCGACAGGGAAACGCAGTATTTT.

V gene TRBV7-2 combines with J gene TRBJ2-5; 9 bases line up with TRBD2. The germline gives CDR1 SGHTA, CDR2 FQGNSA. Trimming took 4 bases from V and 3 from J; bases not matched to a gene: 6. The length of the CDR3 is 15 residues. The CDR3 sequence is CASSSPPSGEETQYF. The CDR3 nucleotides are TGTGCCAGCAGCTCCCCACCTAGCGGGGAAGAGACCCAGTACTTC.